The clone carrying this T cell receptor beta chain was picked up a small number of times. The use of a sample-barcoded 5' primer and a J-beta primer mix characterized a second PCR of roughly 7 to 12 cycles. TCRdb used MiXCR to reprocess the 5' RACE reads, holding one entry per CDR3 protein. The table shows 1.4 million or so distinct CDR3 sequences, with roughly 43% occurring only once. CDR1 MDHEN and CDR2 SYDVKM come from the germline V gene. V was clipped by 2 bases and J by 6 bases, with 13 bases between them. The CDR3 has 14 amino acids. This entry comes from a study of blood T cells in healthy people across ages.

The chain uses TRBV28 and TRBJ1-2; D might be TRBD1 (6 bases). Sequenced: blood. The sequence came from a woman aged 18-30 years in good health. Here the CDR3 DNA reads TGTGCCAGCAGTTTACAGGGGTTCAACAATGGCTACACCTTC. Protein: CASSLQGFNNGYTF.